This T cell receptor beta chain originates from a study of beta chain features in type 1 diabetes. On the study more broadly: Sorted cells, more than 95,000,000 in number, were examined across all samples. Overall study findings and caveats: Type 1 diabetes patients had moderately but significantly shorter TCRB CDR3s in all four CD4+ subsets. TCRB rearrangement may or may not be influenced by HLA type; here this remained unresolved.

This clone was seen a few times. The antigen remains unidentified. Expressed TCRB transcripts were sequenced, since all the RNA that had been isolated was reverse transcribed. Clones were read by immunoSEQ multiplex PCR, and TCRdb kept only the in-frame ones, dropping some. The sample consists of 150,000 to 200,000 clones, approximately 8% of them appearing once. With 2 bases clipped from V and 1 base from J, the junction kept 10 bases outside the gene matches. Germline V CDR1 and CDR2: KGHSH, LQKENI. This CDR3 has 18 residues. The sequence was collected from a woman in her 40s with type 1 diabetes. Sequenced: central memory CD4+ T cells from blood. This chain links TRBV18 with TRBJ2-2; 7 nucleotides agree with TRBD1. The DNA of the CDR3 is TGTGCCAGCTCACCATTCCCCGGGACAGCTATGAACACCGGGGAGCTGTTTTTT. Protein product: CASSPFPGTAMNTGELFF.